This T cell receptor (beta chain) was recorded in a study of OX40 agonist ivuxolimab in advanced cancers. CDR1 SGHVS and CDR2 FQNEAQ come from the germline V gene. The CDR3 is 15 amino acids. With V trimmed by 5 bases and J by 4 bases, 7 bases remained unmatched. The table came from immunoSEQ multiplex PCR; TCRdb's copy has only in-frame clones and leaves some out. Found here are tens of thousands of clones, 65% to 85% of them singletons; the top ten hold around 6.6%. The receptor was isolated from an adult with an advanced solid tumor such as melanoma, head and neck, liver or kidney cancer. J is TRBJ2-3 and V is TRBV7-8; 9 bases are a match to TRBD2. Sequenced material: CD4+ or CD8+ T cells sorted from blood, taken in a trial of the OX40 agonist ivuxolimab. The CDR3 sequence is CASSTTSGQADTQYF. In DNA form, the CDR3 reads TGTGCCAGCAGCACCACTAGCGGGCAGGCAGATACGCAGTATTTT.